Presented here are 24 T cell receptor beta chains from one specimen sequenced in a study of cytomegalovirus exposure and HLA in healthy donors (dated 2017 in TCRdb). Libraries were made using the immunoSEQ multiplex PCR assay. For the multiplex PCR, a mixture combining 60 forward primers for TCR Vbeta segments and 13 reverse primers for TCR Jbeta segments was used. The clones in this table, taken by TCRdb from immuneACCESS, are in-frame only. Not every clone is retained; where verified, under half of the shortfall comes from an unresolved V gene, and the cause of the rest is unknown. For this sample the table gives more than 110,000 clones, of which over 75% were detected only once. Of the sample, 8.8% is held by the ten largest clones. The sequenced sample consisted of PBMCs. The source is a woman between 50 and 59 years old in good health and CMV-seropositive.

The chain is built from TRBV29-1 and TRBJ1-1; 7 nucleotides match TRBD1. Germline-derived CDR1 and CDR2 are SQVTM and ANQGSEA. The CDR3 length is 16 residues. The V gene end was trimmed by 7 bases and the J gene end by 4 bases; junction bases not matched to a gene: 18. This CDR3 reads CSAVGKGGATSTEAFF. CDR3 nucleotides: TGCAGCGCCGTGGGGAAAGGGGGCGCAACATCCACTGAAGCTTTCTTT.

The V call is TRBV28, the J call TRBJ1-1; D may be TRBD1 (5 bases). This CDR3 contains 13 residues. V lost 8 bases and J lost 1, with 11 bases in between. Germline loops: CDR1 MDHEN, CDR2 SYDVKM. The CDR3 DNA reads TGTGCCAGCCTACCTCAGGGGAACACTGAAGCTTTCTTT. As protein: CASLPQGNTEAFF.

The chain is built from TRBV7-2 and TRBJ1-4, with 10 nucleotides matching TRBD1. With 2 bases clipped from V and 4 bases from J, the junction kept 7 bases outside the gene matches. This CDR3 spans 17 amino acids. Germline CDR1 SGHTA, CDR2 FQGNSA. Here the CDR3 reads CASSLSTGGRNNEKLFF. The CDR3 DNA sequence: TGTGCCAGCAGCTTATCGACAGGGGGCAGGAATAATGAAAAACTGTTTTTT. Looking up the rest from reference TRBV7-2 and TRBJ1-4 gives the full variable domain: GAGVSQSPSNKVTEKGKDVELRCDPISGHTALYWYRQSLGQGLEFLIYFQGNSAPDKSGLPSDRFSAERTGGSVSTLTIQRTQQEDSAVYLCASSLSTGGRNNEKLFFGSGTQLSVL.

This clone was counted a few times. The chain uses TRBV5-6 and TRBJ1-4; 7 bases agree with TRBD1. Germline loops: CDR1 SGHDT, CDR2 YYEEEE. The J segment lost 8 bases and the V segment lost 4 bases, leaving 11 bases of the junction unmatched. The CDR3 loop spans 15 amino acids. The CDR3 DNA reads as TGTGCCAGCAGCGCCGTTTCTGGACAGGTCGAAAAACTGTTTTTT. The encoded protein is CASSAVSGQVEKLFF.

The chain uses TRBV28 and TRBJ2-7, with 10 nucleotides matching TRBD2. V lost 6 bases and J lost 3; bases outside the gene matches: 8. Germline assignment: CDR1 MDHEN and CDR2 SYDVKM. The CDR3 loop spans 15 amino acids. The CDR3 loop reads CASRQGLANFYEQYF. DNA of the CDR3: TGTGCCAGCAGACAGGGACTAGCGAACTTCTACGAGCAGTACTTC.

The CDR3 DNA sequence: TGTGCCAGCAGCCGAGGGGACAGGGACACCGGGGAGCTGTTTTTT. Translating gives CASSRGDRDTGELFF. The chain links TRBV7-3 to TRBJ2-2, with 9 bases identical to TRBD1. Trimming at V came to 5 bases and at J to 3 bases, leaving 4 bases not matched to a gene. The germline gives CDR1 SGHTA, CDR2 FQGTGA. This CDR3 has 15 amino acids.

CDR3 residues: CASSLAYSYEQYF. CDR3 DNA: TGTGCCAGCAGCTTGGCTTACAGCTACGAGCAGTACTTC. The chain is built from TRBV5-5 and TRBJ2-7; D gene uncertain. The CDR3 has 13 amino acids. Germline V gene data show CDR1 as SGHKS and CDR2 as YYEKEE (reference sequence). Between the trimmed V and J ends, which lost 0 bases and 3 bases, there was a span of 7 bases.

This chain joins TRBV28 and TRBJ2-1; 8 bases are a match to TRBD2. The CDR3 runs to 15 residues. The junction had 18 bases not matched to a gene; V was cut back by 6 bases and J by 14 bases. Germline CDR1 MDHEN, CDR2 SYDVKM. CDR3 DNA sequence: TGTGCCAGCAGCCCGCCTAACCGGGGGGGCGTTAGTAAGTTCTTC. It specifies CASSPPNRGGVSKFF.

The genes are TRBV5-1 and TRBJ1-1, with D perhaps matching TRBD1 (5 bases). From germline, CDR1 is SGHRS and CDR2 YFSETQ. Trimming cost V 5 bases and J 1 base, with 9 bases left between them. The CDR3 covers 13 residues. CDR3 in amino acids: CASSFQGNTEAFF. The CDR3 nucleotides are TGCGCCAGCAGTTTCCAGGGGAACACTGAAGCTTTCTTT.

This sequence joins TRBV4-1 and TRBJ1-3; TRBD1 agrees at 7 bases. Germline CDR1 and CDR2: MGHRA and YSYEKL. The CDR3 is made up of 16 amino acids. With V trimmed by 4 bases and J by 3 bases, 9 bases remained unmatched. CDR3: CASSRDSGGRGNTIYF. The DNA for the CDR3 is TGCGCCAGCAGCCGTGATTCAGGGGGACGTGGAAACACCATATATTTT.

The table lists this clone with a few counts. The rearrangement joins TRBV7-2 to TRBJ1-5; D gene uncertain. The CDR3 totals 15 residues. Per the germline V gene, CDR1 is SGHTA and CDR2 is FQGNSA. Between the trimmed V and J ends, which lost 5 bases and 7 bases, there was a span of 18 bases. The CDR3 nucleotides read TGTGCCAGCAGCAAAAGGTCAACGCGGGAACAGCCCCAGCATTTT. Translated: CASSKRSTREQPQHF.

This chain links TRBV5-4 with TRBJ1-2, with D uncertain. CDR3 size: 15 residues. V dropped 4 bases and J dropped 4 bases, with 17 bases sitting between them. Germline CDR1 reads SGHNT; CDR2 reads YYREEE (reference sequence). The CDR3: CASSPAPAASYGYTF. CDR3 DNA sequence: TGTGCCAGCAGCCCCGCCCCGGCAGCGTCCTATGGCTACACCTTC.

The chain links TRBV7-2 to TRBJ2-5; 12 bases line up with TRBD2. The germline CDR1 and CDR2 sequences are SGHTA and FQGNSA. The ends lost 5 bases at V and 1 base at J; junction bases unmatched: 5. The CDR3 is made up of 16 amino acids. The CDR3 bases are TGTGCCAGCAGCGCACGGACTAGCGGGGTCCAAGAGACCCAGTACTTC. It is translated as CASSARTSGVQETQYF. Full variable domain (missing parts from reference TRBV7-2 and TRBJ2-5): GAGVSQSPSNKVTEKGKDVELRCDPISGHTALYWYRQSLGQGLEFLIYFQGNSAPDKSGLPSDRFSAERTGGSVSTLTIQRTQQEDSAVYLCASSARTSGVQETQYFGPGTRLLVL.

This clone was found once. The junction and the germline gene differ at one end; a read error may be behind it. The rearrangement joins TRBV7-3 to TRBJ2-3, with D maybe TRBD1 (5 bases). The CDR3 totals 14 residues. The germline V gene has CDR1 SGHTA and CDR2 FQGTGA. The CDR3 DNA reads TGTACCAGCAGCCTACAGGCCAGCACAGATACGCAGTATTTT. Translating it yields CTSSLQASTDTQYF.

A few counts support this clone. The chain uses TRBV30 and TRBJ2-7; D possibly corresponds to TRBD2 (7 bases). V lost 4 bases to trimming and J lost 9 bases, with 13 bases between them. The CDR3 consists of 11 residues. The germline gives CDR1 GTSNPN, CDR2 SVGIG (reference sequence). This CDR3 reads CAWTRGAGQYF. In DNA, the CDR3 is TGTGCCTGGACCCGGGGGGCAGGGCAGTACTTC.

This sequence joins TRBV30 and TRBJ1-6; 8 bases fit TRBD1. CDR1 is GTSNPN, CDR2 SVGIG, per germline (reference sequence). There are 16 residues in the CDR3. V lost 0 bases to trimming and J lost 7 bases; unmatched junction nucleotides: 8. The DNA of the CDR3 is TGTGCCTGGAGTGTACCCACAGGGGGGGCGAATTCACCCCTCCACTTT. Protein sequence: CAWSVPTGGANSPLHF. The full variable domain, in which reference TRBV30 and TRBJ1-6 provide the parts outside the CDR3, is SQTIHQWPATLVQPVGSPLSLECTVEGTSNPNLYWYRQAAGRGLQLLFYSVGIGQISSEVPQNLSASRPQDRQFILSSKKLLLSDSGFYLCAWSVPTGGANSPLHFGNGTRLTVT.

This chain joins TRBV28 and TRBJ1-5, with 7 bases aligning to TRBD1. This CDR3 spans 16 amino acids. Germline assignment: CDR1 MDHEN and CDR2 SYDVKM. Losses at the gene ends were 4 bases for V and 4 bases for J; bases not matched to a gene: 10. Here the CDR3 DNA reads TGTGCCAGCAGTTCTCACCGGGACAGCCAAAATCAGCCCCAGCATTTT. It encodes CASSSHRDSQNQPQHF.

This clone showed up just a few times. The chain joins TRBV28 to TRBJ1-5; 7 bases are a match to TRBD1. The germline gives CDR1 MDHEN, CDR2 SYDVKM. CDR3 length equals 16 residues. The ends lost 4 bases at V and 4 bases at J; junction bases unmatched: 10. The CDR3 coding sequence is TGTGCCAGCAGTTGGGGGCCGGGACAGCCTAATCAGCCCCAGCATTTT. The encoded protein is CASSWGPGQPNQPQHF.

The rearrangement uses TRBV7-2 and TRBJ2-7, with TRBD1 matching 8 bases. Germline CDR1 and CDR2: SGHTA and FQGNSA. The V segment lost 3 bases and the J segment 0 bases; nucleotides outside the gene matches: 4. The CDR3 is 15 amino acids. CDR3 in amino acids: CASSFGQGASYEQYF. The CDR3 DNA reads as TGTGCCAGCAGCTTCGGACAGGGAGCCTCCTACGAGCAGTACTTC.

This clone was detected only once. This sequence joins TRBV7-2 and TRBJ1-2; possibly TRBD1 for D (5 bases). The V gene's germline CDR1 is SGHTA and CDR2 FQGNSA. V lost 7 bases and J lost 4, with 19 bases in between. The CDR3 is 15 amino acids. CDR3 nucleotide sequence: TGTGCCAGCATCCTACAGTCGCAGGGCAGCTATGGCTACACCTTC. Translating gives CASILQSQGSYGYTF.

J is TRBJ1-3 and V is TRBV30; D might be TRBD1 (5 bases). CDR3 size: 13 residues. V lost 2 bases and J 2 bases, leaving 7 bases between the germline ends. The germline V gene has CDR1 GTSNPN and CDR2 SVGIG (reference sequence). CDR3 protein: CAWSTGAGNTIYF. The CDR3 DNA reads as TGTGCCTGGAGTACGGGGGCTGGAAACACCATATATTTT.

The V and J genes are TRBV4-2 and TRBJ1-1; D remains unclear. CDR3 size: 15 residues. Germline loops: CDR1 LGHNA, CDR2 YNFKEQ. Deletions cut 0 bases from V and 3 bases from J, with 11 bases between. The CDR3 sequence: CASSQDYGGYTEAFF. The CDR3 bases are TGTGCCAGCAGCCAAGATTATGGAGGGTACACTGAAGCTTTCTTT.

In this sample, this clone turned up a few times. The chain joins TRBV4-1 to TRBJ1-5; no clear D. Germline V gene data show CDR1 as MGHRA and CDR2 as YSYEKL. Trimming removed 0 bases from V and 7 bases from J, with 13 bases in between. The CDR3 has 15 residues. This chain's CDR3 is CASSQDERFGQPQHF. CDR3 bases: TGCGCCAGCAGCCAAGATGAAAGGTTCGGGCAGCCCCAGCATTTT.

V and J are TRBV2 and TRBJ1-5; D might be TRBD1 (5 bases). Looked up from germline, CDR1 is SNHLY and CDR2 is FYNNEI. The V gene lost 8 bases and the J gene lost 1 base, with 15 bases spanning the gap. CDR3 length equals 15 residues. Here the CDR3 reads CASSLSTESNQPQHF. CDR3 bases: TGTGCCAGCTCTCTTTCGACAGAGAGCAATCAGCCCCAGCATTTT.